This passage covers 25 T cell receptor beta chains from one sample sequenced in a study of OX40 agonist ivuxolimab in advanced cancers. Data came from immunoSEQ multiplex PCR; TCRdb stores just in-frame clones and leaves some out. Of approximately 73,000 clones detected, just over 85% appear once; the ten largest clones hold approximately 2.5%. The sequenced sample was CD4+ or CD8+ T cells sorted from blood, obtained in a trial of the OX40 agonist ivuxolimab. Source of these receptors: an adult with an advanced solid tumor such as melanoma, head and neck, liver or kidney cancer.

V is TRBV5-4 and J is TRBJ2-1; 9 bases are a match to TRBD2. The CDR3 spans 15 residues. Germline CDR1 is SGHNT and CDR2 is YYREEE (reference sequence). The junction had 2 bases not matched to a gene; V was cut back by 0 bases and J by 4 bases. This CDR3 reads CASSLGSGGYNEQFF. DNA for the CDR3: TGTGCCAGCAGCTTGGGCAGCGGGGGGTACAATGAGCAGTTCTTC.

The rearrangement joins TRBV7-2 to TRBJ2-7, with a possible D match to TRBD1 (6 bases). The germline V gene has CDR1 SGHTA and CDR2 FQGNSA. The CDR3 spans 14 residues. Trimming took 4 bases from V and 7 from J, leaving 17 bases between them. DNA for the CDR3: TGTGCCAGCAGCTGGGACATTAGAGCGTATGAGCAGTACTTC. Its protein product is CASSWDIRAYEQYF.

This chain uses TRBV12-5 with TRBJ1-4; a weak D match, TRBD1 (6 bases). The germline V gene has CDR1 LGHNT and CDR2 FRNRAP. V was shortened by 3 bases and J by 2 bases, with 16 bases between the two germline ends. The CDR3 loop spans 17 amino acids. The CDR3 bases are TGTGCTAGTGGTTTCAGAAGTTCAGGGGTCACTAATGAAAAACTGTTTTTT. It specifies CASGFRSSGVTNEKLFF.

V gene TRBV28 combines with J gene TRBJ2-5; 14 nucleotides match TRBD2. CDR1 and CDR2 from the germline V gene are MDHEN and SYDVKM. Trimming at V came to 5 bases and at J to 5 bases, leaving 7 bases not matched to a gene. The CDR3 has 16 amino acids. CDR3 loop: CASSTPTSGGAETQYF. For the CDR3, the DNA is TGTGCCAGCAGTACCCCGACTAGCGGGGGGGCGGAGACCCAGTACTTC.

This clone was counted once. The CDR3 loop reads CASSLVDLGGTEAFF. CDR3 coding DNA: TGTGCCAGCAGCTTAGTAGACCTCGGGGGGACTGAAGCTTTCTTT. The V gene is TRBV7-9, the J gene TRBJ1-1; a possible D gene is TRBD1 (5 bases). Trimming took 1 base from V and 5 from J, leaving 14 bases between them. The CDR3 has 15 amino acids. CDR1 and CDR2 from the germline V gene are SEHNR and FQNEAQ (reference sequence).

The rearrangement uses TRBV18 and TRBJ2-7; TRBD1 agrees at 8 bases. With 4 bases clipped from V and 5 bases from J, the junction kept 7 bases outside the gene matches. The CDR3 runs to 14 residues. Per the germline V gene, CDR1 is KGHSH and CDR2 is LQKENI. In DNA form, the CDR3 reads TGTGCCAGCTCACTTAGGACAGGGAAGGACGAGCAGTACTTC. It translates to CASSLRTGKDEQYF.

The rearrangement links TRBV19 to TRBJ2-6; unclear D gene. The CDR3 length is 17 residues. The germline V gene has CDR1 LNHDA and CDR2 SQIVND (reference sequence). The V end lost 3 bases, the J end lost 0 bases, and 12 bases lay between the germline ends. The DNA of the CDR3 is TGTGCCAGTAGTATTCTGGGGTCGTACTCTGGGGCCAACGTCCTGACTTTC. Protein product: CASSILGSYSGANVLTF. Full variable domain (missing parts from reference TRBV19 and TRBJ2-6): DGGITQSPKYLFRKEGQNVTLSCEQNLNHDAMYWYRQDPGQGLRLIYYSQIVNDFQKGDIAEGYSVSREKKESFPLTVTSAQKNPTAFYLCASSILGSYSGANVLTFGAGSRLTVL.

The rearrangement links TRBV2 to TRBJ1-1; the match to TRBD1 covers 9 bases. The length of the CDR3 is 13 residues. Trimming removed 10 bases from V and 5 bases from J; junction bases left unmatched: 8. Germline V CDR1 and CDR2: SNHLY, FYNNEI. CDR3 DNA sequence: TGTGCCACCTCGGGACAGGGTTGGACTGAAGCTTTCTTT. Translation: CATSGQGWTEAFF. The complete variable domain, with remaining parts taken from reference TRBV2 and TRBJ1-1, reads EPEVTQTPSHQVTQMGQEVILRCVPISNHLYFYWYRQILGQKVEFLVSFYNNEISEKSEIFDDQFSVERPDGSNFTLKIRSTKLEDSAMYFCATSGQGWTEAFFGQGTRLTVV.

The chain recombines TRBV7-2 with TRBJ1-2; perhaps TRBD1 as D (6 bases). The CDR3 runs to 15 residues. Per germline, CDR1 SGHTA and CDR2 FQGNSA. The ends were cut back, 1 base at V and 6 bases at J, with 15 bases in the middle. CDR3 amino acids: CASSLDGGGSDGYTF. The CDR3 nucleotides read TGTGCCAGCAGCTTAGATGGAGGGGGGTCGGATGGCTACACCTTC.

This chain uses TRBV15 with TRBJ2-2; tentative D call: TRBD1 (5 bases). The CDR3 totals 18 residues. Trimming pared 0 bases from V and 0 bases from J, leaving 14 bases between. Germline V gives CDR1 LNHNV, CDR2 YYDKDF (reference sequence). CDR3 coding DNA: TGTGCCACCAGCAGAGAGAATTTAGGGGCCACGAACACCGGGGAGCTGTTTTTT. Protein product: CATSRENLGATNTGELFF.

The CDR3 loop reads CAWPRQGFESNQPQHF. CDR3 in DNA: TGTGCCTGGCCTAGACAAGGTTTTGAGAGCAATCAGCCCCAGCATTTT. The chain combines TRBV30 with TRBJ1-5, with D uncertain. Trimming took 5 bases from V and 1 from J, leaving 18 bases between them. The CDR3 spans 16 residues. Germline V gives CDR1 GTSNPN, CDR2 SVGIG (reference sequence).

V and J are TRBV11-1 and TRBJ1-6; TRBD1 matches at 8 bases. Losses at the gene ends were 3 bases for V and 8 bases for J; bases not matched to a gene: 3. The germline CDR1 and CDR2 sequences are SGHAT and FQDESV (reference sequence). This CDR3 region has 14 residues. CDR3 nucleotide sequence: TGTGCCAGCAGCTTCCCAGGGGGCTATTCACCCCTCCACTTT. It codes for CASSFPGGYSPLHF. Variable domain in full (rest from reference TRBV11-1 and TRBJ1-6): EAEVAQSPRYKITEKSQAVAFWCDPISGHATLYWYRQILGQGPELLVQFQDESVVDDSQLPKDRFSAERLKGVDSTLKIQPAELGDSAMYLCASSFPGGYSPLHFGNGTRLTVT.

This sequence joins TRBV6-5 and TRBJ1-1; perhaps TRBD1 as D (6 bases). Trimming took 7 bases from V and 4 from J, leaving 13 bases between them. This CDR3 spans 13 amino acids. The germline gives CDR1 MNHEY, CDR2 SVGAGI. The CDR3 region is CASNNRESTEAFF. The CDR3, as DNA: TGTGCCAGCAATAACAGGGAGTCCACTGAAGCTTTCTTT.

The chain uses TRBV5-6 and TRBJ1-5, with D possibly being TRBD1 (5 bases). CDR1 and CDR2 from the germline V gene are SGHDT and YYEEEE. The CDR3 totals 16 residues. The V end lost 0 bases, the J end lost 4 bases, and 14 bases lay between the germline ends. CDR3 loop: CASSLGYGTENQPQHF. Written as DNA, the CDR3 is TGTGCCAGCAGCTTGGGATACGGGACGGAGAATCAGCCCCAGCATTTT.

The rearrangement links TRBV6-5 to TRBJ2-7, with D maybe TRBD2 (6 bases). V lost 11 bases and J lost 0, with 11 bases in between. The CDR3 is 12 amino acids. In germline, CDR1 is MNHEY, CDR2 SVGAGI. The CDR3 coding sequence is TGTGCCTGCGCGGGGAGCTCCTACGAGCAGTACTTC. It encodes CACAGSSYEQYF.

The V call is TRBV2, the J call TRBJ1-2; D remains unclear. Germline CDR1 is SNHLY and CDR2 is FYNNEI. The CDR3 covers 12 residues. V shed 5 bases and J shed 7 bases, with 11 bases lying between them. The CDR3 sequence: CASSLGTGGYTF. The CDR3 DNA follows: TGTGCCAGCAGTTTGGGTACGGGTGGCTACACCTTC.

The rearrangement uses TRBV5-8 and TRBJ1-5, with 7 bases lining up with TRBD1. Germline loops: CDR1 SGHTS, CDR2 YDEGEE. This CDR3 has 14 residues. V shed 3 bases, J shed 4 bases, and the junction held 4 bases outside the gene matches. CDR3 DNA sequence: TGTGCCAGCAGCTCCTTGGACAGGAATCAGCCCCAGCATTTT. Its translation: CASSSLDRNQPQHF.

The J gene is TRBJ1-2, the V gene TRBV6-5; D is unclear. The germline V and J ends were trimmed by 6 bases and 3 bases, with 14 bases remaining between them. CDR3 size: 14 residues. The germline V gene has CDR1 MNHEY and CDR2 SVGAGI. Written as DNA, the CDR3 is TGTGCCAGCAGGCCCCTAGGAGGCCACTATGGCTACACCTTC. Protein: CASRPLGGHYGYTF.

The chain joins TRBV19 to TRBJ2-7; 8 bases agree with TRBD1. Germline trimming cut 3 bases from V and 3 bases from J; bases unmatched to any gene: 4. Germline V lookup: CDR1 LNHDA, CDR2 SQIVND (reference sequence). The CDR3 runs 14 residues. This chain's CDR3 is CASSIQDRDYEQYF. The DNA of the CDR3 is TGTGCCAGTAGTATCCAGGACAGGGACTACGAGCAGTACTTC.

J is TRBJ1-2 and V is TRBV19; no reliable D call. V gave up 8 bases and J gave up 0 bases, with 7 bases separating them. Germline lookup yields CDR1 LNHDA and CDR2 SQIVND (reference sequence). The length of the CDR3 is 12 residues. CDR3 region: CASAVANYGYTF. CDR3 DNA: TGTGCCAGTGCCGTGGCTAACTATGGCTACACCTTC.

This sequence joins TRBV4-1 and TRBJ2-3, with D tentatively TRBD1 or TRBD2 (6 bases each). This CDR3 contains 18 residues. Germline assignment: CDR1 MGHRA and CDR2 YSYEKL. Trimming removed 1 base at V and 1 base at J, with 18 bases between. The CDR3 here is CASSQATWRGSGTDTQYF. CDR3 coding DNA: TGCGCCAGCAGCCAAGCAACTTGGAGGGGGTCGGGCACAGATACGCAGTATTTT.

The V and J genes are TRBV6-1 and TRBJ2-5, with D possibly TRBD1 on 6 matching bases. The CDR3 totals 15 residues. Germline CDR1 MNHNS, CDR2 SASEGT. V shed 1 base and J shed 5 bases, with 14 bases lying between them. The chain's CDR3 is CASSEEDSLTETQYF. CDR3 coding DNA: TGTGCCAGCAGTGAAGAGGACAGCCTTACCGAGACCCAGTACTTC.

The CDR3: CASSLEWAGNQPQHF. The CDR3 coding sequence is TGTGCCAGCAGCTTGGAATGGGCAGGCAATCAGCCCCAGCATTTT. This rearrangement joins TRBV5-5 to TRBJ1-5; D gene uncertain. The CDR3 is 15 amino acids. Trimming removed 0 bases from V and 2 bases from J, with 9 bases in between. The germline gives CDR1 SGHKS, CDR2 YYEKEE (reference sequence). Looking up the rest from reference TRBV5-5 and TRBJ1-5 gives the full variable domain: DAGVTQSPTHLIKTRGQQVTLRCSPISGHKSVSWYQQVLGQGPQFIFQYYEKEERGRGNFPDRFSARQFPNYSSELNVNALLLGDSALYLCASSLEWAGNQPQHFGDGTRLSIL.

The gene calls are TRBV27 and TRBJ2-7; D may correspond to TRBD1 or TRBD2 (6 bases each). Germline V CDR1 and CDR2: MNHEY, SMNVEV (reference sequence). Trimming shortened V by 2 bases and J by 6 bases, and 14 bases separated the two germline ends. The CDR3 runs to 14 residues. CDR3 loop: CASSLTLKGGEQYF. CDR3 nucleotide sequence: TGTGCCAGCAGTTTAACCCTGAAGGGGGGCGAGCAGTACTTC.

The V and J genes are TRBV7-9 and TRBJ1-1; weak D call: TRBD1 (6 bases). Looked up from germline, CDR1 is SEHNR and CDR2 is FQNEAQ (reference sequence). V was clipped by 1 base and J by 3 bases, with 12 bases between them. The CDR3 is made up of 15 amino acids. This CDR3 reads CASSLGAGVDTEAFF. DNA of the CDR3: TGTGCCAGCAGCTTAGGGGCAGGGGTGGACACTGAAGCTTTCTTT. The full variable domain, in which reference TRBV7-9 and TRBJ1-1 provide the parts outside the CDR3, is DTGVSQNPRHKITKRGQNVTFRCDPISEHNRLYWYRQTLGQGPEFLTYFQNEAQLEKSRLLSDRFSAERPKGSFSTLEIQRTEQGDSAMYLCASSLGAGVDTEAFFGQGTRLTVV.